This T cell receptor (beta chain) was observed in a study of cytomegalovirus exposure and HLA in healthy donors. Background on the study: According to later analysis, the same platform produced the 120 validation and about 630 first-cohort repertoires. Study results and caveats: The authors listed 164 TCR beta chains as cytomegalovirus-associated.

Germline loops: CDR1 MDHEN, CDR2 SYDVKM. V was clipped by 5 bases and J by 0 bases; unmatched bases: 7. The CDR3 contains 15 residues. The protocol was immunoSEQ multiplex PCR, while the TCRdb copy is restricted to in-frame clones and leaves out a portion. The table includes roughly 140,000 clones, around nine tenths detected once. A remark on this clone: The antigen remains unidentified.

Sample: PBMCs. This rearrangement joins TRBV28 to TRBJ2-7, with TRBD1 matching over 7 bases. The source of this sequence is a woman aged 18-29 years in good health and CMV-seropositive. The CDR3: CASSKPTGSSYEQYF. In nucleotides, the CDR3 is TGTGCCAGCAGTAAGCCGACAGGGAGCTCCTACGAGCAGTACTTC.